A selection of T cell receptor beta chains follows, all from one sample in a study of shared clonotypes between healthy human individuals. Some clones are missing from TCRdb's copy, which holds only in-frame ones; the method was immunoSEQ multiplex PCR. This table holds more than 2 million clones, just under 95% found once. Sequenced material: naive CD8+ T cells sorted from blood. The receptors come from a man aged 18 to 30 in good health. Each CDR3 is given with its conserved first and last residue.

TRBJ2-1	TRBV6-5	CASSYSIRDEQFF
TRBJ1-1	TRBV7-9	CASSDDYRVLNTEAFF
TRBJ2-2	TRBV4-3	CASSLVDTGESGELFF
TRBJ2-1	TRBV27	CASTLGGGSDEQFF
TRBJ1-5	TRBV7-9	CASSLAWDQPQHF
TRBJ1-1	TRBV6-5	CASSSDRARTEAFF
TRBJ2-7	TRBV7-8	CASSLDPYYEQYF
TRBJ2-7	TRBV7-9	CASSPDYEQYF
TRBJ1-1	TRBV7-9	CASSLYLGNTEAFF
TRBJ2-7	TRBV2	CASIPQGESYEQYF
TRBJ2-7	TRBV6-1	CASDRRSEQYF
TRBJ1-2	TRBV19	CASSIKLNYGYTF
TRBJ2-1	TRBV7-8	CASSATGGTYNEQFF
TRBJ1-5	TRBV11-3	CASSLGYSNQPQHF
TRBJ2-1	TRBV7-9	CASSPGPWDEQFF
TRBJ2-7	TRBV4-1	CASSQGGGGSAYEQYF
TRBJ1-1	TRBV27	CASSLGKKDTSEAFF
TRBJ2-7	TRBV6-1	CASSDLQGNSYEQYF
TRBJ2-7	TRBV11-1	CASSLTQTYEQYF
TRBJ1-2	TRBV5-4	CASSTERVDYLGGYTF
TRBJ2-7	TRBV27	CASSLQGAPREQYF
TRBJ2-7	TRBV4-1	CASSQLPDSGTSGRLCEQYF
TRBJ2-7	TRBV4-1	CASSQLRGQNEQYF
TRBJ2-7	TRBV28	CASSLTGNVHEQYF
TRBJ2-1	TRBV5-1	CASSLLPPLSSYNEQFF
TRBJ1-1	TRBV20-1	CSARAIEAFF
TRBJ1-2	TRBV5-1	CASRPGVNYGYTF
TRBJ2-5	TRBV27	CASSFGGIQETQYF
TRBJ1-3	TRBV10-3	CAISPEISGNTIYF
TRBJ2-2	TRBV6-4	CASSDTRFGGGELFF
TRBJ2-2	TRBV30	CAWTVYGGELFF
TRBJ1-2	TRBV7-8	CASSLGSGLSLYGYTF
TRBJ2-1	TRBV27	CASRIGLAGYNEQFF